This is a list of T cell receptor beta chains from one sample in a study of human T cells and chemical hapten exposure. From the RACE reads, TCRdb called clonotypes with MiXCR, one entry per CDR3 protein. This sample has 300,000 to 350,000 distinct CDR3 sequences; around 7% occur once, and the top ten carry more than 7%. Sequences were derived from whole blood, sampled in connection with sensitization to the hapten diphenylcyclopropenone (DPC). These receptor sequences come from a woman aged 18-29 years with alopecia areata. Some clones in this sample may be carry-over from other donors' samples. The CDR3 runs from the conserved cysteine through the conserved F or W. A D gene is named only where the DNA matches it firmly. The size entry is marked missing in some rows and otherwise reads once, few, many or a size class.

clone_size j_call d_call v_call cdr3_nt cdr3_aa
few TRBJ2-1 TRBD1 TRBV12-3/TRBV12-4 TGTGCCAGCAGCCTAGGGACAGGGACGACAATTTACGAGACCCAGTACAATGAGCAGTTCTTC CASSLGTGTTIYETQYNEQFF
many TRBJ2-5 - TRBV5-1 TGCGCCAGCAGCTTGCAGACTAACCAAGAGACCCAGTACTTC CASSLQTNQETQYF
- TRBJ2-4 - TRBV5-1 TGCGCCAGCAGCTGGCCTAGGGCTAGTAAAAACATTCAGTACTTC CASSWPRASKNIQYF
- TRBJ1-1 - TRBV7-3 TGTGCCAGCAGCTTCGCTTGGAACACTCAAGCTTTCTTT CASSFAWNTQAFF
many TRBJ2-3 - TRBV13 TGTGCCAGCAGCTTAGGCTTGGAGAGGGCTGAACAGGCCGTCGCTAGCACAGATACGCAGTATTTT CASSLGLERAEQAVASTDTQYF
few TRBJ1-5 TRBD1 TRBV28 TGTGCCAGCAGTGGGACAGGGGGGACTCAGCCCCAGCATTTT CASSGTGGTQPQHF
few TRBJ1-1 - TRBV9 TGTGCCAGCAGCGTAGCCCTTTCATCTGAAGCTTTCTTT CASSVALSSEAFF
many TRBJ1-5 - TRBV6-6 TGTGCCAGCAGATGGGAAGGCAATCAGCCCCAGCATTTT CASRWEGNQPQHF
- TRBJ2-5 TRBD2 TRBV7-2 TGTGCCAGCAGCCTCCCCCTGGGGGGGCAAGAGACCCAGTACTTC CASSLPLGGQETQYF
- TRBJ2-1 - TRBV27 TGTGCCAGCAGTTTCGCAGGCCCGAATGAGCAGTTCTTC CASSFAGPNEQFF
- TRBJ1-4 - TRBV28 TGTGCCAGCAGAGGTTTTGGAAAACTGTTTTTT CASRGFGKLFF
few TRBJ1-1 - TRBV4-2 TGTGCCAGCAGCCATGAGACGGGGCACACTGAAGCTTTCTTT CASSHETGHTEAFF
few TRBJ1-1 - TRBV18 TGTGCCAGCTCACCACCCCGGGGATACAACACTGAAGCTTTCTTT CASSPPRGYNTEAFF
many TRBJ1-5 - TRBV11-1 TGTGCCAGCAGCGGAGGGGTGGATCAGCCCCAGCATTTT CASSGGVDQPQHF
many TRBJ2-7 TRBD1 TRBV7-2 TGTGCCAGCAGTTCGACAGGGGGCTCCTACGAGCAGTACTTC CASSSTGGSYEQYF
many TRBJ2-7 TRBD2 TRBV18 TGTGCCAGCTCACGCGGGGGGTTGGGGCTTTCCTACGAGCAGTACTTC CASSRGGLGLSYEQYF
many TRBJ2-6 - TRBV18 TGTGCCAGCGCGGCACTTGAGGCTGGGGCCAACGTCCTGACTTTC CASAALEAGANVLTF
- TRBJ2-2 - TRBV10-3 TGTGCCATCAGCCCCCCGGGGGCCGGGGAGCTGTTTTTT CAISPPGAGELFF
- TRBJ1-1 - TRBV6-2/TRBV6-3 TGTGCCAGCAGTTACTCTGTCCAGGGGATTGGAGCTTTCTTT CASSYSVQGIGAFF
many TRBJ2-7 - TRBV13 TGTGCCAGCAGCTTACGTTGGGGAGGCTACGAGCAGTACTTC CASSLRWGGYEQYF
many TRBJ2-5 - TRBV7-2 TGTGCCAGCAGCCCCAATTGGGCACAAGAGACCCAGTACTTC CASSPNWAQETQYF
many TRBJ1-5 - TRBV6-6 TGTGCCAGCATCGATCAGTATAGCAATCAGCCCCAGCATTTT CASIDQYSNQPQHF
- TRBJ2-7 - TRBV19 TGTGCCAGTACCGGCCCAACCTACGAGCAGTACTTC CASTGPTYEQYF
- TRBJ1-2 TRBD1 TRBV6-2/TRBV6-3 TGTGCCAGCAGGCACACCGGGACAGCGCTCTATGGCTACACCTTC CASRHTGTALYGYTF
few TRBJ2-1 TRBD2 TRBV4-3 TGCGCCAGCAGCCAAGATCGGAGCGGGGGCCGCTACAATGAGCAGTTCTTC CASSQDRSGGRYNEQFF
- TRBJ1-1 TRBD1 TRBV29-1 TGCAGCGTTCTACCCCGGACAGGCTACACTGAAGCTTTCTTT CSVLPRTGYTEAFF
few TRBJ2-7 - TRBV12-3/TRBV12-4 TGTGCCAGCAGACAAAGAGGGGAGCAGTACTTC CASRQRGEQYF
many TRBJ1-1 - TRBV10-3 TGTGCCATCAGTGAGTCCCTCGGGGTCCCGCGGGTCTTT CAISESLGVPRVF
- TRBJ1-5 - TRBV7-8 TGTGCCAGCAGCTTAGCCCCTCTACAGCAGCCCCAGCATTTT CASSLAPLQQPQHF
many TRBJ2-3 - TRBV4-2 TGTGCCAGCAGCCGAGTCGTCAGCACCCCAGATACGCAGTATTTT CASSRVVSTPDTQYF
few TRBJ2-7 - TRBV6-2/TRBV6-3 TGTGCCAGCAGTGTGCGGGGTTCCCTCTACGAGCAGTACTTC CASSVRGSLYEQYF
few TRBJ2-2 TRBD2 TRBV9 TGTGCCAGCAGCGTAGAAGCGGGGGGTGAGACCGGGGAGCTGTTTTTT CASSVEAGGETGELFF
- TRBJ2-1 - TRBV9 TGTGCCAGCAGCGTCCTAGAGCAGTTCTTC CASSVLEQFF
- TRBJ1-5 - TRBV6-2/TRBV6-3 TGTGCCAGCAGTTACAGTCCCGGTAGCAATCAGCCCCAGCATTTT CASSYSPGSNQPQHF
few TRBJ2-2 - TRBV6-5 TGTGCCAGCAGTCCGGGCCGGGGGACCGGGGAGCTGTTTTTT CASSPGRGTGELFF
few TRBJ1-5 TRBD1 TRBV2 TGTGCCAGCAGTACGGACAGGCCCAATCAGCCCCAGCATTTT CASSTDRPNQPQHF
- TRBJ1-5 TRBD1 TRBV6-5 TGTGCCAGCAGTTACGGAGGGGGCGATCAGCCCCAGCATTTT CASSYGGGDQPQHF
few TRBJ1-1 - TRBV11-1 TGTGCCAGCAGCTCGCGGGACTTTACTGAAGCTTTCTTT CASSSRDFTEAFF
many TRBJ1-6 - TRBV6-5 TGTGCCAGCAGTTACTCTGCGGGCTATAATTCACCCCTCCACTTT CASSYSAGYNSPLHF
- TRBJ1-2 - TRBV6-5 TGTGCCAGGGGGCAGGGTTTCGCTAACTATGGCTACACCTTC CARGQGFANYGYTF
- TRBJ2-7 - TRBV20-1 TGCAGTGCCCCGTCTGGCCCCTCCTACGAGCAGTACTTC CSAPSGPSYEQYF
- TRBJ2-7 - TRBV7-9 TGTGCCAGCAGCTCTCAGCCCGGGACTTACGAGCAGTACTTC CASSSQPGTYEQYF
- TRBJ2-5 - TRBV28 TGTGCCAGCAGTTCCAGGGGGACTTCCCCACAAGAGACCCAGTACTTC CASSSRGTSPQETQYF
- TRBJ1-1 - TRBV24-1 TGTGCCACCAGTGATTCATCGACGGGGATCACTGAAGCTTTCTTT CATSDSSTGITEAFF
- TRBJ2-5 - TRBV27 TGTGCCAGCAGCCCGGTGAGGGGCGGCGTTTATTCCGCGACCCAGTACTTC CASSPVRGGVYSATQYF
- TRBJ2-3 - TRBV12-3/TRBV12-4 TGTGCCAGCAGCCAGGGACTTACAGATACGCAGTATTTT CASSQGLTDTQYF
many TRBJ2-1 - TRBV27 TGTGCCAGCGGATTCGGGGGCTACAATGAGCAGTTCTTC CASGFGGYNEQFF
few TRBJ2-1 TRBD2 TRBV5-1 TGCGCCAGCAGCTTAATAGCGGGGGCGTCCTACAATGAGCAGTTCTTC CASSLIAGASYNEQFF
few TRBJ1-5 - TRBV6-6 TGTGCCAGCAGTTACCCGAGGGGGGCCGATCAGCCCCAGCATTTT CASSYPRGADQPQHF
few TRBJ1-5 - TRBV24-1 TGTGCCACCAGTGACTACAAGGTAGGACAGCCCCAGCATTTT CATSDYKVGQPQHF
few TRBJ1-1 - TRBV7-3 TGTGCCAGCAGCATGTCCAAGGACACTGAAGCTTTCTTT CASSMSKDTEAFF
few TRBJ2-5 TRBD2 TRBV12-3/TRBV12-4 TGTGCCAGCACCCTGTCGGGGGGGGAGACCCAGTACTTC CASTLSGGETQYF
many TRBJ1-4 - TRBV19 TGTGCCAGTTCAGGGACCCAGGGGACAACTAATGAAAAACTGTTTTTT CASSGTQGTTNEKLFF